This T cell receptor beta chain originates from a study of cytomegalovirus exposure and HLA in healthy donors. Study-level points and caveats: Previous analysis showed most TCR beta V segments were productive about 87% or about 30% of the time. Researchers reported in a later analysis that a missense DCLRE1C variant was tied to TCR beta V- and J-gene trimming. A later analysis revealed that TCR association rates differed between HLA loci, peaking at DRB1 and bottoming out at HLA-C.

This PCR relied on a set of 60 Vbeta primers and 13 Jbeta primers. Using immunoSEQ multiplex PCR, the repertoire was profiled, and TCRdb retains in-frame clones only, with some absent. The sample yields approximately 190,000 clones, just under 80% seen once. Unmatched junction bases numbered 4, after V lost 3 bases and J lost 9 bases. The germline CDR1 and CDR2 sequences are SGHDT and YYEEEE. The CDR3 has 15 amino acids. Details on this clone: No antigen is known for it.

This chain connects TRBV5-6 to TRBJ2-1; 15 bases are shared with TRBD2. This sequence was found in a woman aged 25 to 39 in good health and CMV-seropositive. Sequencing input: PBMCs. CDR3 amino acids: CASSWGLAGGSEQFF. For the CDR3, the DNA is TGTGCCAGCAGCTGGGGACTAGCGGGAGGCAGTGAGCAGTTCTTC.